This T cell receptor beta chain is drawn from a study of T cell repertoires in cytomegalovirus infection. As for the study in general: Recently identified HLA-C-restricted CMV epitopes were among the peptides used. Public TCR beta signature analysis indicated the presence of both CMV infection and matching HLA type.

Using its own MiXCR run on the reads, TCRdb lists one record per CDR3 protein. The sample has 150,000 to 200,000 distinct CDR3 sequences; 20% to 25% are singletons. Study-wide results and caveats: CMV carriers having the relevant HLA were flagged by cumulative public TCR beta family frequency. Dominating the ex vivo response were TCR beta clonotypes that were CMV-specific and HLA-C-restricted.

This clonotype was found a few times. What it binds is unknown. This CDR3 has 16 amino acids. V lost 0 bases to trimming and J lost 5 bases, with 13 bases between them. The germline gives CDR1 MGHDK, CDR2 SYGVNS. The genes are TRBV25-1 and TRBJ2-2; weak D call: TRBD1 (6 bases). The sequences come from CD8+ T cells from cultured PBMCs, collected from culture after CMV antigen stimulation. This TCR was sampled from a human donor in good health (CMV status not recorded). Some clones in this sample may be carry-over from other donors' samples. The CDR3 nucleotides read TGTGCCAGCAGTGAATACACAGGGTCGTTAACCGGGGAGCTGTTTTTT. Amino acid sequence: CASSEYTGSLTGELFF.